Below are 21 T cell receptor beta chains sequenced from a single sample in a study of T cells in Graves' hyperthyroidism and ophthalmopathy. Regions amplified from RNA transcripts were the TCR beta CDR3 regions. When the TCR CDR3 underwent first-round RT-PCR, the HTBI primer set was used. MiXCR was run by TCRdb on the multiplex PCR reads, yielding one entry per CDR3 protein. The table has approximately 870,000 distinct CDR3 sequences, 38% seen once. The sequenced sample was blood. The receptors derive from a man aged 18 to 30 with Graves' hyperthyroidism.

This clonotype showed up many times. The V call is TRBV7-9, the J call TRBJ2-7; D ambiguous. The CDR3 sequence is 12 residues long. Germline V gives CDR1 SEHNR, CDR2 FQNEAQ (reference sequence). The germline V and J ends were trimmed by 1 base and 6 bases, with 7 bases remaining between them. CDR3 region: CASSLENGEQYF. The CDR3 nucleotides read TGTGCCAGCAGCTTAGAAAACGGCGAGCAGTACTTC.

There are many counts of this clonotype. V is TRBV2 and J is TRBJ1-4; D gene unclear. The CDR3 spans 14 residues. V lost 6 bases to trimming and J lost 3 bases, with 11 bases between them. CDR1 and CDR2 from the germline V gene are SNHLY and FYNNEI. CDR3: CASRSWGPNEKLFF. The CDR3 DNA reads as TGTGCCAGCAGGAGCTGGGGTCCTAATGAAAAACTGTTTTTT.

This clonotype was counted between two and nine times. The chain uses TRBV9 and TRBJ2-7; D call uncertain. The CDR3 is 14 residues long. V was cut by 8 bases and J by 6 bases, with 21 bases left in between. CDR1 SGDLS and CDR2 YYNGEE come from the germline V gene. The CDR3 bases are TGTGCCAGTGCCGCCAGAGACTGGACCTCCGAGCAGTACTTC. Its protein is CASAARDWTSEQYF.

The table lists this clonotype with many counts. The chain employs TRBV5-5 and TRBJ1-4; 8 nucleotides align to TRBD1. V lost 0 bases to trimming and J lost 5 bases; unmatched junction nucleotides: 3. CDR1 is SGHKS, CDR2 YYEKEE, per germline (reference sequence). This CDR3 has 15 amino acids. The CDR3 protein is CASSLGTGLNEKLFF. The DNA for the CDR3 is TGTGCCAGCAGCTTGGGGACAGGGCTGAATGAAAAACTGTTTTTT.

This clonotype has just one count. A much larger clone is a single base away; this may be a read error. CDR3 in DNA: TGCAGTACTAGAGAAGGCGGGGGTAATGAAAAACTGTTTTTT. Encoded protein: CSTREGGGNEKLFF. The chain has TRBV20-1 and TRBJ1-4; tentatively, D is TRBD1 (5 bases). Germline V lookup: CDR1 DFQATT, CDR2 SNEGSKA (reference sequence). There are 14 residues in the CDR3.

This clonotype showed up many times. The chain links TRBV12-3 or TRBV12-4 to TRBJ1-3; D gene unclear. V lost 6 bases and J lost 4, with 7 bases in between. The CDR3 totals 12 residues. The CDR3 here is CASRTTGNTIYF. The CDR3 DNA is TGTGCCAGCAGAACAACGGGAAACACCATATATTTT.

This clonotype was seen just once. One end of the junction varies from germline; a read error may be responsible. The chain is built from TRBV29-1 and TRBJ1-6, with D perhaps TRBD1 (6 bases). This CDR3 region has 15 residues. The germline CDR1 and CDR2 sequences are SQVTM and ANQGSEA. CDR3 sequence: CAWGSRDIDNSPLHF. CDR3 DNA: TGTGCCTGGGGTAGCCGGGACATTGATAATTCACCCCTCCACTTT.

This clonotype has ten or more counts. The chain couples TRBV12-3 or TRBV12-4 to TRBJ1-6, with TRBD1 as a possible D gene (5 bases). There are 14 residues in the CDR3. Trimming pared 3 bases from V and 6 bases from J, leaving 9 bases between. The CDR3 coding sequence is TGTGCCAGCAGTTTCGGGCAGGGTAATTCACCCCTCCACTTT. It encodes CASSFGQGNSPLHF.

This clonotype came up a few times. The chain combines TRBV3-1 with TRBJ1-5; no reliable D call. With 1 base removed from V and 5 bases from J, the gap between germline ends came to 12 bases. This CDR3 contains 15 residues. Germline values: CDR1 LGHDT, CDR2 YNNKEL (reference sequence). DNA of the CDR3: TGTGCCAGCAGCCAAGCGGGAGGACCGCATCAGCCCCAGCATTTT. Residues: CASSQAGGPHQPQHF.

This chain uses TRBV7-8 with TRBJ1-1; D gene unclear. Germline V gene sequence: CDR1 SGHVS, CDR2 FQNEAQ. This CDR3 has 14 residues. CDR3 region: CASPPGIMNTEAFF. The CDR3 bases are TGTGCTAGCCCCCCAGGCATCATGAACACTGAAGCTTTCTTT. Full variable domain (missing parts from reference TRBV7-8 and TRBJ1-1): GAGVSQSPRYKVAKRGQDVALRCDPISGHVSLFWYQQALGQGPEFLTYFQNEAQLDKSGLPSDRFFAERPEGSVSTLKIQRTQQEDSAVYLCASPPGIMNTEAFFGQGTRLTVV.

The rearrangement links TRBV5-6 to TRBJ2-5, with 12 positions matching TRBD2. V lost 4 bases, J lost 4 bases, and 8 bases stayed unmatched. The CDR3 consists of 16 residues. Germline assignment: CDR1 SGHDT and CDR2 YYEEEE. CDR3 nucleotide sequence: TGTGCCAGCAGCCTCGGGACTAGCGGGCGGGGAGAGACCCAGTACTTC. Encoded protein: CASSLGTSGRGETQYF.

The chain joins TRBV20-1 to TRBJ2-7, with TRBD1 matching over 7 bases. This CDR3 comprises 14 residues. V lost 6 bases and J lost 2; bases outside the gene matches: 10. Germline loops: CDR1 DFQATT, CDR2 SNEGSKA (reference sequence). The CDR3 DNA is TGCAGTGCGCCGCCGGACAGGAGTACCTACGAGCAGTACTTC. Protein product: CSAPPDRSTYEQYF.

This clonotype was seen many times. The CDR3 here is CASSPRGTPNYGYTF. The CDR3 DNA is TGTGCCAGCAGCCCCCGGGGGACACCTAACTATGGCTACACCTTC. The chain couples TRBV7-2 to TRBJ1-2; D may be TRBD1 (6 bases). The CDR3 totals 15 residues. Germline V gene lookup returns CDR1 SGHTA and CDR2 FQGNSA. Trimming removed 5 bases at V and 0 bases at J, with 13 bases between.

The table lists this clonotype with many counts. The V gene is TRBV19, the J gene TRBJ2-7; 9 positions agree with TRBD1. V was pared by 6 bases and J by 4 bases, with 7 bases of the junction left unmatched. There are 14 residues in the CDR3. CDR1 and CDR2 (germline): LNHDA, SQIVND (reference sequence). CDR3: CASSRQGEGYEQYF. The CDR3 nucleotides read TGTGCCAGTAGCAGACAGGGGGAAGGTTACGAGCAGTACTTC.

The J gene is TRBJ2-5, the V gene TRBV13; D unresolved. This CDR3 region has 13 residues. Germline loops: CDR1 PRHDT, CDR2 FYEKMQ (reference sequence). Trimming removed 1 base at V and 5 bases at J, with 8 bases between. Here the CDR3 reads CASSLEIRETQYF. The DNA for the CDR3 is TGTGCCAGCAGCTTAGAGATAAGGGAGACCCAGTACTTC.

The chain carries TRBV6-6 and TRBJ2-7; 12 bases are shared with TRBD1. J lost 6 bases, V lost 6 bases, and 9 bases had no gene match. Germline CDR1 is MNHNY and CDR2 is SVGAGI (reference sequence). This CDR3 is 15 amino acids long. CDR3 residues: CASRMGQGAVGEQYF. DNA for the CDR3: TGTGCCAGCAGGATGGGACAGGGGGCAGTCGGCGAGCAGTACTTC.

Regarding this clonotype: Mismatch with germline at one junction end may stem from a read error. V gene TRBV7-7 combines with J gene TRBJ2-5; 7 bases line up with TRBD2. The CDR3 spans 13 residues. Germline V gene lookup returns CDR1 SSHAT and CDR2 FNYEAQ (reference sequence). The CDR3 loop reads CASSSRLAETQYF. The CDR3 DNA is TGTGCTAGCAGCTCGAGACTAGCTGAGACCCAGTACTTC.

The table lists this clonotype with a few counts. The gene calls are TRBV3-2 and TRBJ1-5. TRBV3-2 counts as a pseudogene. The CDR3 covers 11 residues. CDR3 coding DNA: TGTGCCAGCAGCCAAGACGGGCCCCAGCATTTT. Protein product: CASSQDGPQHF.

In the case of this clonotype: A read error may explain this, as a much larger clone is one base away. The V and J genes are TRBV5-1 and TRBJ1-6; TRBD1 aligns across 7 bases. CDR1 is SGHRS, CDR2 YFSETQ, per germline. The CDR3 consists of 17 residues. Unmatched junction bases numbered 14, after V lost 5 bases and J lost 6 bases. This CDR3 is CASSFTWTGSANSPLHF. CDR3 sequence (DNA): TGCGCCAGCAGTTTTACCTGGACAGGCTCGGCTAATTCACCCCTCCACTTT.

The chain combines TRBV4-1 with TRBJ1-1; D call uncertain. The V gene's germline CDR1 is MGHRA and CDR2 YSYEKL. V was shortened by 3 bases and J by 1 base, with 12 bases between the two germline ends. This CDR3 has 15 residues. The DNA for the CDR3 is TGCGCCAGCAGCCACACCCATTCCGAGAACACTGAAGCTTTCTTT. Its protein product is CASSHTHSENTEAFF.

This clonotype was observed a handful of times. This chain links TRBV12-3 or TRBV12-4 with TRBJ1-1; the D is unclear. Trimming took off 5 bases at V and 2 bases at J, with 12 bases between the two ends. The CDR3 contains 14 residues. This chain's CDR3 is CASSRGSVNTEAFF. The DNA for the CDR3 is TGTGCCAGCAGTCGCGGGTCAGTTAACACTGAAGCTTTCTTT.